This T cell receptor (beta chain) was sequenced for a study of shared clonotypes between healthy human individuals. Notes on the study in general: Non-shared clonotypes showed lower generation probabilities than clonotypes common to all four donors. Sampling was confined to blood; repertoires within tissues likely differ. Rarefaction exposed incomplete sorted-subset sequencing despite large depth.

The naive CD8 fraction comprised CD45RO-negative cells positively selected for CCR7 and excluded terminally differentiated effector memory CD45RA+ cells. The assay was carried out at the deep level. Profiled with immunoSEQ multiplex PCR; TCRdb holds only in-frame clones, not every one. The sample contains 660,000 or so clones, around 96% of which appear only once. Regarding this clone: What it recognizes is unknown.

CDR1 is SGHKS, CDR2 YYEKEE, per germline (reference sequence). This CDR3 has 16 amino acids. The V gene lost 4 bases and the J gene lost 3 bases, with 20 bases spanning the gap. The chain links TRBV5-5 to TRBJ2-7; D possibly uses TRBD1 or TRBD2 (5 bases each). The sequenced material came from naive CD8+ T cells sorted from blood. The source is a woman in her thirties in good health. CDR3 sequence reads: CASSDARGGLSYEQYF. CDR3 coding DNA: TGTGCCAGCAGCGACGCTCGGGGCGGACTTAGCTACGAGCAGTACTTC.